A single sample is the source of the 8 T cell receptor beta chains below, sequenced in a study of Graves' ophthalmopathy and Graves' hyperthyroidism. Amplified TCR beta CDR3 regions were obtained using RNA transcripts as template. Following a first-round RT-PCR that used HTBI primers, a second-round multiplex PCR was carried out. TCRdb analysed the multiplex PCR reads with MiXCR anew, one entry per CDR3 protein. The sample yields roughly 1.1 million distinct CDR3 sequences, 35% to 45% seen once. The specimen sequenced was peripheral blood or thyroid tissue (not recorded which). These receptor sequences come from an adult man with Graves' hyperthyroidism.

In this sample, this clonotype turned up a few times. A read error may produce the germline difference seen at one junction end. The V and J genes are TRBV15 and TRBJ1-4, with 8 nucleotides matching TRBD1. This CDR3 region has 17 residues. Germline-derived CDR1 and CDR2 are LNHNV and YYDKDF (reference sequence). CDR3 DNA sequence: TGTGCCAGCAGCCAGACTTGGACAGGGACAATCAGGGAAAAACTGTTTTTT. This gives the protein CASSQTWTGTIREKLFF.

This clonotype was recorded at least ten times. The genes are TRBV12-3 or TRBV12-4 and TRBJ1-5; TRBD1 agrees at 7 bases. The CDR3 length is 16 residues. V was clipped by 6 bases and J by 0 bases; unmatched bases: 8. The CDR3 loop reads CASSKDREYSNQPQHF. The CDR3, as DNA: TGTGCCAGCAGCAAAGACAGGGAATATAGCAATCAGCCCCAGCATTTT.

The CDR3 nucleotides read TGTGCCAGCTCGATCGCTAGTCTAGGTCGCCTTCGGAGTCAGCCCCAGCATTTT. Translating it yields CASSIASLGRLRSQPQHF. V gene TRBV7-8 combines with J gene TRBJ1-5, with no clear D. Germline lookup yields CDR1 SGHVS and CDR2 FQNEAQ. The CDR3 spans 18 residues. V was trimmed by 8 bases and J by 6 bases, leaving 29 bases between them.

The CDR3 spells CASSFWTRNSPLHF. The CDR3, as DNA: TGTGCCAGCAGCTTCTGGACTCGGAATTCACCCCTCCACTTT. The chain couples TRBV7-9 to TRBJ1-6; D is uncertain. The CDR3 contains 14 residues. V gave up 3 bases and J gave up 7 bases, with 10 bases separating them. Germline values: CDR1 SEHNR, CDR2 FQNEAQ (reference sequence).

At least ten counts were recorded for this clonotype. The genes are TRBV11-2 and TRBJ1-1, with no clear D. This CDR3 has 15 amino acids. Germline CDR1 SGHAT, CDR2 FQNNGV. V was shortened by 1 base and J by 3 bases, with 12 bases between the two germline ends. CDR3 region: CASSLGAGRDTEAFF. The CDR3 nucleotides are TGTGCCAGCAGCTTAGGCGCTGGGCGAGACACTGAAGCTTTCTTT. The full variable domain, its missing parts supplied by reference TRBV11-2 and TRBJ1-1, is EAGVAQSPRYKIIEKRQSVAFWCNPISGHATLYWYQQILGQGPKLLIQFQNNGVVDDSQLPKDRFSAERLKGVDSTLKIQPAKLEDSAVYLCASSLGAGRDTEAFFGQGTRLTVV.

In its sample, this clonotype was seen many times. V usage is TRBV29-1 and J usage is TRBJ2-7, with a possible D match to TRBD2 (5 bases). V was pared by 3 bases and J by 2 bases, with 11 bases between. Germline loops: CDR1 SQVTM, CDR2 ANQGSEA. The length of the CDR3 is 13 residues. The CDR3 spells CSVDRVGTYEQYF. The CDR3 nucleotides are TGCAGCGTTGACCGGGTCGGGACCTACGAGCAGTACTTC.

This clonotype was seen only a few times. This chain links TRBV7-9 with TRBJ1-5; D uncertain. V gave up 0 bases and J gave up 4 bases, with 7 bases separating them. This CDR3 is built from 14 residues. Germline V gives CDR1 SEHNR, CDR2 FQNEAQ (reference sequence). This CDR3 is CASSLARANQPQHF. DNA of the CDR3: TGTGCCAGCAGCTTAGCGCGGGCTAATCAGCCCCAGCATTTT.

In nucleotides, the CDR3 is TGTGCCACGGATAGCGGGGAGTCAGCCTACGAGCAGTACTTC. Residues: CATDSGESAYEQYF. The chain has TRBV6-2 or TRBV6-3 and TRBJ2-7; 8 bases fit TRBD2. With 10 bases clipped from V and 2 bases from J, the junction kept 10 bases outside the gene matches. This CDR3 spans 14 amino acids. Germline-derived CDR1 and CDR2 are MNHEY and SVGEGT.